The subject of this entry is one TCR beta chain. The specificity of this receptor is unknown. No quality values exist for individual bases; no much larger clone is one base distant. This sample was taken from a study of blood T cell repertoires in COVID-19 (dated by TCRdb to the early 2020s). For context, the study as a whole: Samples covering the acute and convalescent phases of COVID-19 were provided by collaborators in the United States, Italy and Spain. The prospective study material was composed of cDNA or gDNA derived from T cells, B-cell-depleted T cells, or PBMCs. The dataset comprised deeply sampled blood TCRbeta repertoires from subjects exposed to, actively infected with, or recovered from COVID-19. The repertoires were released in a freely available public database meant as a resource for research on the immune response to SARS-CoV-2. Samples came from the ongoing ImmuneRACE study (first 160 participants) plus 1,254 subjects from 6 global collaborators. The sample metadata nearly always contained a de-identified subject ID, COVID-19 status, age in years and sex. Where available, HLA class I and class II types were taken from metadata supplied by the sample provider and were not determined by assay-based typing.

The immunoSEQ Assay, a bias-controlled multiplex PCR, was used to amplify TCRbeta CDR3 regions from genomic DNA. The authors' pipeline ran thus. Within the assay, amplification of reference gene primers was used to estimate how many nucleated cells each sample contained. Sequence reads were collapsed and filtered to measure the absolute abundance of every unique TCRbeta CDR3 rearrangement. For each sample, productive Simpson clonality was calculated as the square root of Simpson's diversity index across productive rearrangements. TCRdb limited this immuneACCESS table to in-frame rearrangements with V and J called. A share of clones is missing; checked studies link under half to unresolved V genes, and the rest is unexplained. V, J and clone size are those of that table, while D and trimming were read from the DNA. The sample table lists a few hundred thousand clones, approximately 81% of them with a count of one. The ten largest clones capture roughly 6.7% of the sample.

The full study reports these points: The amount of clinical and demographic metadata varied by source and participant and was provided uncurated.

The junction shows trimming of 0 bases on V and 8 bases on J, plus 10 bases between the germline ends. The CDR3 starts with the cysteine, ends with the phenylalanine, and has 13 residues. Only CDR3 DNA is held: 39 bases, read in frame from base 1. The germline V gene provides CDR1 LGHNA and CDR2 YSLEER. Participants in the prospective study were aged roughly 18 to 89 years, lived in 20 to 25 United States geographic areas, and enrolled through a virtual design. In the prospective study, cohorts were assigned on the basis of participant-reported clinical history obtained from a screening survey and a study questionnaire. Exposed participants had been in contact with someone with a PCR-confirmed or clinician-diagnosed COVID-19 case within 2 weeks of study entry. Each participant in the prospective study had whole blood, serum and a nasopharyngeal or oropharyngeal swab collected by mobile phlebotomists. Prospective study participants could optionally give additional blood draws and questionnaires over an approximately 2-month period. Before DNA extraction, prospective study blood samples were shipped either frozen or at room temperature.

Sequencing used PBMCs or T cells enriched from blood (not recorded which). The clonotype originates from a woman aged 45-59 years who had been exposed to COVID-19. This sequence uses TRBV4-3 and TRBJ1-1, and TRBD1 may be the D gene, going by 5 matching bases. Here is the DNA: TGCGCCAGCAGCCAAGATTTCGACAGAGAAGCTTTCTTT. This is translated as CASSQDFDREAFF.